This TCR beta chain was sequenced for a study of blood T cell repertoires in COVID-19 (TCRdb year 2020). Looking at the study overall: Collaborator samples came from the United States, Italy and Spain and covered acute and convalescent phases of COVID-19. Where available, HLA class I and class II types were taken from metadata supplied by the sample provider and were not determined by assay-based typing. The dataset comprised deeply sampled blood TCRbeta repertoires from subjects exposed to, actively infected with, or recovered from COVID-19. The material from the prospective study consisted of cDNA or gDNA derived from T cells, B-cell-depleted T cells, or PBMCs. Nearly every sample came with metadata listing a de-identified subject ID, COVID-19 status, age in years and sex. The samples were drawn from two sources: the first 160 participants of the ongoing ImmuneRACE study, and 1,000 to 1,500 subjects contributed by 6 global collaborators. The repertoires were released in a freely available public database intended as a resource for research on the immune response to SARS-CoV-2.

The study at large found these results: How much clinical and demographic metadata was included differed by source and by participant, and the metadata was provided uncurated.

Sequences SEHNR (CDR1) and FQNEAQ (CDR2) are obtained from the germline V gene (reference sequence). The trim is 1 base for V and 7 bases for J, with a gap of 11 bases between the germline ends. The CDR3 runs 15 residues from the cysteine to the phenylalanine. Only CDR3 DNA is held: 45 bases, read in frame from base 1. TCRbeta CDR3 regions were amplified from genomic DNA by means of the immunoSEQ Assay, a bias-controlled multiplex PCR. The authors processed their data as follows. Nucleated cell counts per sample were estimated from amplification of reference gene primers within the assay. To quantify the absolute abundance of each unique TCRbeta CDR3 rearrangement, sequence reads were collapsed and filtered. Productive Simpson clonality was computed per sample as the square root of Simpson's diversity index over productive rearrangements. In its TCRdb copy, this immuneACCESS table keeps in-frame sequences only and misses some clones. Where compared with another copy, unresolved V genes explain less than half of these, and the others have no known cause. For V, J and clone size, that table is used; D and trimming come from the DNA. The sample table shows some 150,000 clones, and just over 85% are seen once. The top ten clones comprise less than 2% of the sample.

Comments on this clone: The clone's antigen remains unknown. No much larger clone exists at a distance of one base, and base qualities are not known.

Whole blood was collected in K2EDTA tubes by collaborating institutions according to the institutions' own protocols. For TCRbeta analysis, collaborator samples were shipped as frozen whole blood, as isolated PBMCs, or as DNA extracted from either sample type. What was sequenced was peripheral blood. This clonotype was sampled from a woman in her fifties or sixties with acute or convalescent COVID-19. The sequence links TRBV7-9 to TRBJ1-6; the D gene is not confidently resolved. CDR3 protein: CASSLDPRYNSPLHF. DNA sequence: TGTGCCAGCAGCTTAGACCCCAGGTACAATTCACCCCTCCACTTT. The variable domain in full, with residues beyond the CDR3 obtained from the reference TRBV7-9 and TRBJ1-6 genes, is DTGVSQNPRHKITKRGQNVTFRCDPISEHNRLYWYRQTLGQGPEFLTYFQNEAQLEKSRLLSDRFSAERPKGSFSTLEIQRTEQGDSAMYLCASSLDPRYNSPLHFGNGTRLTVT.